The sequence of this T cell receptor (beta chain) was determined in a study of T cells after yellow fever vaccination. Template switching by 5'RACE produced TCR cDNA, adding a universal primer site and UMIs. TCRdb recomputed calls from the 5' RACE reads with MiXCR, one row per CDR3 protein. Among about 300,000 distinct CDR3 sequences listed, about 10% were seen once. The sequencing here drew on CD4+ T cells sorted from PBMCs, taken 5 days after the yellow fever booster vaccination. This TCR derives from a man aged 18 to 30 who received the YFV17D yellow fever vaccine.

The CDR3, as DNA: TGTGCCAGCTCACCGAAGAGGGGTAACAGCGAAAAACTGTTTTTT. Translation: CASSPKRGNSEKLFF. The chain has TRBV18 and TRBJ1-4, with a tentative D call TRBD1 (5 bases). CDR1 is KGHSH and CDR2 is LQKENI in the germline V gene. V lost 3 bases and J lost 8, with 16 bases in between. CDR3 size: 15 residues.